The 26 T cell receptor beta chains presented below share a single source sample, sequenced in a study of CD8+ T cells in alopecia areata. RNA, once extracted, was reverse transcribed into cDNA for use as the sequencing template. TCRdb's table, derived via immunoSEQ multiplex PCR, lists solely in-frame clones and lacks some. Here the sample spans around 120,000 clones, roughly 58% being singletons. Specified treatment: oral pan-JAK inhibitor, 5-10 mg twice daily. The specimen was CD8+ T cells sorted from blood, collected at week 4, from a patient treated with tofacitinib. These receptors came from a human donor with alopecia areata.

V gene TRBV12-5 combines with J gene TRBJ1-2; TRBD1 agrees at 9 bases. The CDR3 length is 14 residues. Germline V gene sequence: CDR1 LGHNT, CDR2 FRNRAP. Trimming removed 4 bases from V and 4 bases from J; junction bases left unmatched: 4. The CDR3 sequence: CASGSGTGFYGYTF. CDR3 bases: TGTGCTAGTGGTTCCGGGACAGGGTTCTATGGCTACACCTTC.

This clone came up once. The chain employs TRBV7-9 and TRBJ2-3; no definite D call. Germline lookup yields CDR1 SEHNR and CDR2 FQNEAQ (reference sequence). CDR3 length equals 13 residues. V dropped 5 bases and J dropped 2 bases, with 8 bases sitting between them. The CDR3 DNA sequence: TGTGCCAGCAGCCGCCCTGCCACAGATACGCAGTATTTT. Residues: CASSRPATDTQYF.

J is TRBJ2-3 and V is TRBV30; 10 nucleotides line up with TRBD2. This CDR3 has 15 amino acids. V lost 6 bases and J lost 6; bases outside the gene matches: 12. Germline V gene data show CDR1 as GTSNPN and CDR2 as SVGIG (reference sequence). The CDR3 is CACPLERGGFDTQYF. Here the CDR3 DNA reads TGTGCCTGTCCCCTTGAGCGGGGGGGCTTTGATACGCAGTATTTT.

This chain uses TRBV7-2 with TRBJ2-3, with 15 bases identical to TRBD2. Germline values: CDR1 SGHTA, CDR2 FQGNSA. CDR3 length: 15 amino acids. The V gene end was trimmed by 5 bases and the J gene end by 6 bases; junction bases not matched to a gene: 3. The CDR3 protein is CASSTGTSGGDTQYF. Here the CDR3 DNA reads TGTGCCAGCAGCACAGGGACTAGCGGGGGGGATACGCAGTATTTT.

This clone has a handful of counts. The chain couples TRBV6-5 to TRBJ2-1, with D possibly being TRBD1 (6 bases). CDR1 and CDR2 (germline): MNHEY, SVGAGI. The germline V and J ends were trimmed by 6 bases and 4 bases, with 10 bases remaining between them. The CDR3 totals 13 residues. The CDR3: CASSQGIYNEQFF. CDR3 nucleotide sequence: TGTGCCAGCAGCCAGGGGATTTACAATGAGCAGTTCTTC.

This chain joins TRBV7-9 and TRBJ2-5; a possible D gene is TRBD1 (5 bases). The germline V gene has CDR1 SEHNR and CDR2 FQNEAQ (reference sequence). Trimming pared 7 bases from V and 1 base from J, leaving 7 bases between. The CDR3 covers 12 residues. CDR3 sequence (DNA): TGTGCCAGCACCAGGGCCCAAGAGACCCAGTACTTC. Amino acid sequence: CASTRAQETQYF. The variable domain in full, completed from reference TRBV7-9 and TRBJ2-5, reads DTGVSQNPRHKITKRGQNVTFRCDPISEHNRLYWYRQTLGQGPEFLTYFQNEAQLEKSRLLSDRFSAERPKGSFSTLEIQRTEQGDSAMYLCASTRAQETQYFGPGTRLLVL.

This chain links TRBV7-9 with TRBJ1-6, with 9 bases aligning to TRBD1. Germline V gene sequence: CDR1 SEHNR, CDR2 FQNEAQ (reference sequence). Trimming took 5 bases from V and 9 from J; bases not matched to a gene: 5. The CDR3 has 14 amino acids. The CDR3 DNA reads as TGTGCCAGCAGCCCGGGACAGGGACTTTCACCCCTCCACTTT. Protein sequence: CASSPGQGLSPLHF. The variable domain in full, with the rest retrieved from reference TRBV7-9 and TRBJ1-6, is DTGVSQNPRHKITKRGQNVTFRCDPISEHNRLYWYRQTLGQGPEFLTYFQNEAQLEKSRLLSDRFSAERPKGSFSTLEIQRTEQGDSAMYLCASSPGQGLSPLHFGNGTRLTVT.

This chain uses TRBV7-9 with TRBJ1-6; no clear D gene. This CDR3 region has 14 residues. Germline CDR1 reads SEHNR; CDR2 reads FQNEAQ (reference sequence). V shed 1 base and J shed 5 bases, with 6 bases lying between them. CDR3 sequence: CASSLVGDNSPLHF. The DNA of the CDR3 is TGTGCCAGCAGCTTAGTTGGGGATAATTCACCCCTCCACTTT.

The rearrangement uses TRBV30 and TRBJ1-2, with TRBD1 matching over 8 bases. The V gene's germline CDR1 is GTSNPN and CDR2 SVGIG (reference sequence). CDR3 length: 14 amino acids. V shed 0 bases, J shed 7 bases, and the junction held 7 bases outside the gene matches. CDR3 bases: TGTGCCTGGAGTGTAGGGCAGGGGGCGCCTGGCTACACCTTC. Residues: CAWSVGQGAPGYTF. The whole variable domain, filled in from reference TRBV30 and TRBJ1-2, reads SQTIHQWPATLVQPVGSPLSLECTVEGTSNPNLYWYRQAAGRGLQLLFYSVGIGQISSEVPQNLSASRPQDRQFILSSKKLLLSDSGFYLCAWSVGQGAPGYTFGSGTRLTVV.

This clone was counted between two and nine times. The rearrangement uses TRBV6-5 and TRBJ1-2; TRBD1 matches at 7 bases. This CDR3 is built from 15 residues. CDR1 is MNHEY, CDR2 SVGAGI, per germline. Trimming took 2 bases from V and 9 from J; bases not matched to a gene: 12. In DNA form, the CDR3 reads TGTGCCAGCAGTTACCAGGGGGGGACCCCTGAAAGCTACACCTTC. Protein product: CASSYQGGTPESYTF.

This chain's CDR3 is CASSRNYEQYF. Here the CDR3 DNA reads TGTGCCAGCAGCCGGAACTACGAGCAGTACTTC. The chain is built from TRBV11-2 and TRBJ2-7; no firm D call. CDR1 is SGHAT, CDR2 FQNNGV, per germline. Trimming removed 5 bases from V and 3 bases from J, with 5 bases in between. This CDR3 has 11 amino acids.

This clone showed up just once. The chain recombines TRBV27 with TRBJ2-5; TRBD1 or TRBD2 may be the D gene (6 bases each). The CDR3 runs to 15 residues. Trimming removed 6 bases from V and 4 bases from J, with 18 bases in between. CDR1 and CDR2 from the germline V gene are MNHEY and SMNVEV (reference sequence). CDR3 loop: CASRRGGLALETQYF. CDR3 DNA sequence: TGTGCCAGCAGGAGAGGGGGGCTGGCCCTAGAGACCCAGTACTTC.

A few counts support this clone. This rearrangement joins TRBV30 to TRBJ2-7; D call uncertain. The CDR3 loop spans 12 amino acids. Trimming removed 0 bases at V and 5 bases at J, with 8 bases between. Germline V CDR1 and CDR2: GTSNPN, SVGIG (reference sequence). The CDR3: CAWSVVGNEQYF. In nucleotides, the CDR3 is TGTGCCTGGAGTGTAGTCGGCAACGAGCAGTACTTC.

The chain joins TRBV29-1 to TRBJ1-2; weak D call: TRBD1 (5 bases). CDR1 is SQVTM and CDR2 is ANQGSEA in the germline V gene. The CDR3 has 12 amino acids. The V gene lost 5 bases and the J gene lost 4 bases, with 11 bases spanning the gap. This CDR3 is CSVRTRSYGYTF. The CDR3 region has the DNA TGCAGCGTTCGGACACGCTCCTATGGCTACACCTTC.

This clone showed up just a few times. The V call is TRBV4-3, the J call TRBJ2-4; D is undetermined. The length of the CDR3 is 14 residues. With 0 bases removed from V and 4 bases from J, the gap between germline ends came to 7 bases. From germline, CDR1 is LGHNA and CDR2 YSLEER. The chain's CDR3 is CASSQDQEKNIQYF. The CDR3 coding sequence is TGCGCCAGCAGCCAAGATCAAGAAAAAAACATTCAGTACTTC.

This chain uses TRBV29-1 with TRBJ1-1; D remains unclear. This CDR3 comprises 12 residues. Germline V gives CDR1 SQVTM, CDR2 ANQGSEA. Trimming cost V 3 bases and J 1 base, with 6 bases left between them. As DNA, the CDR3 is TGCAGCGTTGATGCTCAGAACACTGAAGCTTTCTTT. Translated: CSVDAQNTEAFF. The full variable domain, in which reference TRBV29-1 and TRBJ1-1 provide the parts outside the CDR3, is SAVISQKPSRDICQRGTSLTIQCQVDSQVTMMFWYRQQPGQSLTLIATANQGSEATYESGFVIDKFPISRPNLTFSTLTVSNMSPEDSSIYLCSVDAQNTEAFFGQGTRLTVV.

J is TRBJ2-2 and V is TRBV29-1; TRBD1 might be the D (5 bases). The CDR3 consists of 13 residues. Trimming took off 2 bases at V and 2 bases at J, with 6 bases between the two ends. The germline CDR1 and CDR2 sequences are SQVTM and ANQGSEA. CDR3 sequence (DNA): TGCAGCGTTGAATGGGGCAACACCGGGGAGCTGTTTTTT. Its translation: CSVEWGNTGELFF.

Notes on this clone: The sample has other DNA sequences that encode this CDR3 too. V usage is TRBV27 and J usage is TRBJ2-1; D is unclear. The V gene's germline CDR1 is MNHEY and CDR2 SMNVEV (reference sequence). The CDR3 length is 13 residues. Trimming took off 5 bases at V and 3 bases at J, with 8 bases between the two ends. The CDR3 sequence: CASSRPSYNEQFF. The CDR3 DNA sequence: TGTGCCAGCAGTCGCCCCAGCTACAATGAGCAGTTCTTC.

To note about this clone: The sample has other DNA sequences that encode this CDR3 too. The rearrangement joins TRBV29-1 to TRBJ2-7, with D uncertain. The V end was cut by 1 base, the J end by 2 bases, with 6 bases between. From germline, CDR1 is SQVTM and CDR2 ANQGSEA. This CDR3 is 12 amino acids long. CDR3: CSVEGGPYEQYF. The CDR3 DNA reads as TGCAGCGTTGAAGGGGGTCCCTACGAGCAGTACTTC.

In this sample, this clone turned up a few times. The rearrangement uses TRBV18 and TRBJ1-2; D is uncertain. CDR1 and CDR2 (germline): KGHSH, LQKENI. The CDR3 has 13 residues. Trimming stripped 0 bases from V and 8 bases from J, with 10 bases between. The CDR3 bases are TGTGCCAGCTCACCACCGGGGAACGGGGGCTACACCTTC. The encoded protein is CASSPPGNGGYTF. Based on the CDR3 plus reference TRBV18 and TRBJ1-2, the full variable domain is NAGVMQNPRHLVRRRGQEARLRCSPMKGHSHVYWYRQLPEEGLKFMVYLQKENIIDESGMPKERFSAEFPKEGPSILRIQQVVRGDSAAYFCASSPPGNGGYTFGSGTRLTVV.

The rearrangement links TRBV30 to TRBJ2-5; D ambiguous. The CDR3 extends over 12 amino acids. CDR1 and CDR2 from the germline V gene are GTSNPN and SVGIG (reference sequence). With 4 bases removed from V and 3 bases from J, the gap between germline ends came to 9 bases. The CDR3 DNA follows: TGTGCCTGGACAGAGAACGAAGAGACCCAGTACTTC. Encoded protein: CAWTENEETQYF.

J is TRBJ1-2 and V is TRBV30, with 7 positions matching TRBD1. CDR1 is GTSNPN and CDR2 is SVGIG in the germline V gene (reference sequence). The ends lost 8 bases at V and 4 bases at J; junction bases unmatched: 7. This CDR3 has 12 residues. The DNA of the CDR3 is TGTGCCGAGACTCAGGGGGGCTATGGCTACACCTTC. This translates into CAETQGGYGYTF.

The chain has TRBV28 and TRBJ2-1; 7 bases match TRBD2. The CDR3 has 16 residues. Germline trimming cut 4 bases from V and 2 bases from J; bases unmatched to any gene: 8. The germline V gene has CDR1 MDHEN and CDR2 SYDVKM. The CDR3 coding sequence is TGTGCCAGCAGTTCTGCTACTAGCGAAACCTACAATGAGCAGTTCTTC. Translation: CASSSATSETYNEQFF.

The chain is built from TRBV6-5 and TRBJ2-1; D remains ambiguous. The CDR3 sequence is 13 residues long. Germline CDR1 and CDR2: MNHEY and SVGAGI. With 8 bases removed from V and 8 bases from J, the gap between germline ends came to 16 bases. The CDR3 DNA reads TGTGCCAGCTGCCTTGGACCTCTCGATGAGCAGTTCTTC. Translation: CASCLGPLDEQFF.

This clone was recorded only once. The chain joins TRBV13 to TRBJ2-3, with D tentatively TRBD1 or TRBD2 (6 bases each). Germline V gives CDR1 PRHDT, CDR2 FYEKMQ (reference sequence). The ends were cut back, 2 bases at V and 6 bases at J, with 9 bases in the middle. The CDR3 totals 13 residues. The CDR3 DNA reads as TGTGCCAGCAGCTTAAGGGGGGCGGATACGCAGTATTTT. This translates into CASSLRGADTQYF.

V gene TRBV29-1 combines with J gene TRBJ1-1; D gene uncertain. V shed 4 bases and J shed 1 base, with 7 bases lying between them. Germline CDR1 reads SQVTM; CDR2 reads ANQGSEA. The CDR3 sequence is 12 residues long. The CDR3 sequence: CSVALGNTEAFF. CDR3 sequence (DNA): TGCAGCGTTGCGCTGGGGAACACTGAAGCTTTCTTT.